This TCR beta chain was retrieved from a study of blood T cell repertoires in COVID-19. This clone has only one observation. The CDR3 runs 15 residues. Germline assignment: CDR1 LNHNV and CDR2 YYDKDF (reference sequence). V was cut by 1 base and J by 7 bases, with 16 bases left in between. The data were produced by immunoSEQ multiplex PCR, yet TCRdb's version contains in-frame clones alone and is incomplete. The sample includes some 250,000 clones, around 83% of them seen just once. Sequenced sample: peripheral blood. The TCR originated in a woman in her late teens or twenties with acute or convalescent COVID-19. The V and J genes are TRBV15 and TRBJ1-1; TRBD1 might be the D (6 bases). The DNA for the CDR3 is TGTGCCACCAGCAGAGGTGGGGGCGAAGTCGGTGAAGCTTTCTTT. Amino acid sequence: CATSRGGGEVGEAFF.